This T cell receptor (beta chain) was documented in a study of T-cell reconstitution after alpha-beta-depleted transplantation in children. Overall study results and limits: Alpha-beta T cells about two months after transplant reportedly derived from several hundred expanded graft clones. Several patients had high TCRbeta diversity at day 60; it came from surviving recipient T cells and thymic progenitors.

Library preparation (for TCRbeta) was performed with unique molecular identifiers. TCRdb recomputed calls from the PCR reads with MiXCR, one row per CDR3 protein. The profile shows about 130,000 distinct CDR3 sequences, roughly 9.7% of them singletons. CDR1 and CDR2 from the germline V gene are SQVTM and ANQGSEA. This CDR3 spans 13 amino acids. Trimming took 3 bases from V and 2 from J, leaving 10 bases between them. This clonotype was counted a few times. Its antigen is undetermined. This TCR came from a girl under three years old who had a stem cell transplant for combined immunodeficiency, so the T cells may come from the graft donor. The V call is TRBV29-1, the J call TRBJ1-1; D unresolved. This specimen was PBMCs, mostly from graft donor cells, taken 180 days after TCRalphabeta/CD19-depleted stem cell transplant. CDR3 protein: CSVDGEGNTEAFF. CDR3 coding DNA: TGCAGCGTTGATGGAGAGGGCAACACTGAAGCTTTCTTT.